This TCR beta chain was identified in a study of shared clonotypes between healthy human individuals. The data were produced by immunoSEQ multiplex PCR, yet TCRdb's version contains in-frame clones alone and is incomplete. The sample has roughly 2.5 million clones; around nine tenths are singletons. The trim removed 2 bases at V and 4 bases at J, leaving 4 bases unmatched. The CDR3 is 14 residues long. CDR1 and CDR2 (germline): GTSNPN, SVGIG (reference sequence). Source material: naive CD4+ T cells sorted from blood. Sample subset: CD45RA+ positively selected. The chain carries TRBV30 and TRBJ1-5; TRBD1 matches at 8 bases. The origin of this receptor is a man aged 18-30 years in good health. The CDR3 is CAWSRGTGNQPQHF. The CDR3 region has the DNA TGTGCCTGGAGTAGGGGGACAGGTAATCAGCCCCAGCATTTT.